These 27 T cell receptor beta chains originate from one sample sequenced in a study of CD8 T cells in Susac syndrome. RNA amounts of about 0.5 to 1 ug underwent reverse transcription with random hexamers. TCRdb reprocessed the immunoSEQ multiplex PCR reads via MiXCR and lists one record per CDR3 protein. The table includes a few hundred thousand distinct CDR3 sequences, about 88% detected once. Sequenced material: CD8+ T cells from PBMCs. The receptor source for this set is a human donor with multiple sclerosis.

The rearrangement uses TRBV3-1 and TRBJ2-1; 11 bases line up with TRBD2. J was trimmed by 15 bases and V by 0 bases; bases with no gene match: 22. The germline V gene encodes CDR1 LGHDT and CDR2 YNNKEL (reference sequence). This CDR3 region has 19 residues. This CDR3 is CASSQEEAYGSGRVQDRFF. In DNA, the CDR3 is TGTGCCAGCAGCCAAGAGGAAGCTTACGGTAGCGGGAGGGTACAGGACCGGTTCTTC.

This clonotype was observed once. The CDR3, as DNA: TGTGCCAGCAGCGTAGGGGACAGGGGCAATCAGCCCCAGCATTTT. Amino acids: CASSVGDRGNQPQHF. The chain uses TRBV9 and TRBJ1-5, with TRBD1 matching 9 bases. Trimming at V came to 0 bases and at J to 2 bases, leaving 0 bases not matched to a gene. The CDR3 consists of 15 residues. The germline V gene has CDR1 SGDLS and CDR2 YYNGEE.

This chain links TRBV27 with TRBJ2-1; unclear D gene. The CDR3 covers 15 residues. Between the trimmed V and J ends, which lost 2 bases and 1 base, there was a span of 9 bases. CDR1 is MNHEY, CDR2 SMNVEV, per germline (reference sequence). CDR3 protein: CASSLGPFSYNEQFF. As DNA, the CDR3 is TGTGCCAGCAGTTTAGGGCCATTTTCCTACAATGAGCAGTTCTTC.

The chain recombines TRBV7-9 with TRBJ1-6; 7 nucleotides line up with TRBD1. This CDR3 region has 14 residues. Germline V gives CDR1 SEHNR, CDR2 FQNEAQ (reference sequence). V dropped 5 bases and J dropped 8; count of bases not matched to a gene: 6. The CDR3 here is CASSQGQKYSPLHF. The DNA of the CDR3 is TGTGCCAGCAGCCAGGGACAGAAATATTCACCCCTCCACTTT.

This rearrangement joins TRBV12-1 to TRBJ2-5; TRBD2, the table's D call, lacks a check against the DNA. TRBV12-1 represents a pseudogene. CDR3 size: 14 residues. The CDR3 sequence: CASSFRRGSVTQYF. The CDR3 DNA follows: TGTGCCAGCAGCTTCCGGCGGGGATCGGTGACCCAGTACTTC.

The chain couples TRBV7-9 to TRBJ2-3; TRBD2 is a possible D gene (5 bases). Looked up from germline, CDR1 is SEHNR and CDR2 is FQNEAQ (reference sequence). Trimming took 7 bases from V and 2 from J, leaving 10 bases between them. The CDR3 loop spans 13 amino acids. DNA for the CDR3: TGTGCCAGCAATGGACTGATCACAGATACGCAGTATTTT. Protein: CASNGLITDTQYF.

This sequence joins TRBV20-1 and TRBJ2-2, with 12 positions matching TRBD2. The CDR3 covers 17 residues. Looked up from germline, CDR1 is DFQATT and CDR2 is SNEGSKA (reference sequence). V dropped 6 bases and J dropped 3; count of bases not matched to a gene: 11. The CDR3 protein is CSATGTSGFWDTGELFF. The DNA for the CDR3 is TGCAGTGCCACCGGGACTAGCGGGTTTTGGGACACCGGGGAGCTGTTTTTT.

The sample holds a few counts of this clonotype. V gene TRBV25-1 combines with J gene TRBJ2-5; D is perhaps TRBD2 (5 bases). Per germline, CDR1 MGHDK and CDR2 SYGVNS. V gave up 3 bases and J gave up 0 bases, with 11 bases separating them. CDR3 length: 15 amino acids. The CDR3 is CASSDRGSYQETQYF. The DNA for the CDR3 is TGTGCCAGCAGTGACCGCGGGTCGTACCAAGAGACCCAGTACTTC.

This chain uses TRBV5-1 with TRBJ2-7; TRBD2 matches 15 bases. Trimming took 5 bases from V and 6 from J; bases not matched to a gene: 9. This CDR3 contains 16 residues. Germline assignment: CDR1 SGHRS and CDR2 YFSETQ. The CDR3 is CASSWTSGRAPTEQYF. The CDR3 region has the DNA TGCGCCAGCAGTTGGACTAGCGGGAGGGCCCCTACCGAGCAGTACTTC.

The genes are TRBV27 and TRBJ1-5; 7 bases are a match to TRBD1. Unmatched junction bases numbered 2, after V lost 2 bases and J lost 4 bases. Germline V gene lookup returns CDR1 MNHEY and CDR2 SMNVEV (reference sequence). The CDR3 is 14 residues long. Here the CDR3 DNA reads TGTGCCAGCAGTTTACACAGGGGTAATCAGCCCCAGCATTTT. As protein: CASSLHRGNQPQHF.

This clonotype was detected a few times. V is TRBV15 and J is TRBJ2-7; no firm D call. The CDR3 loop spans 13 amino acids. Germline loops: CDR1 LNHNV, CDR2 YYDKDF (reference sequence). V gave up 3 bases and J gave up 2 bases, with 8 bases separating them. CDR3 DNA: TGTGCCACCAGCAGGACGGAGACCTACGAGCAGTACTTC. It yields the protein CATSRTETYEQYF. Using reference TRBV15 and TRBJ2-7 for the parts outside the CDR3, the full variable domain is DAMVIQNPRYQVTQFGKPVTLSCSQTLNHNVMYWYQQKSSQAPKLLFHYYDKDFNNEADTPDNFQSRRPNTSFCFLDIRSPGLGDTAMYLCATSRTETYEQYFGPGTRLTVT.

The V and J genes are TRBV20-1 and TRBJ2-1; 11 bases fit TRBD2. From germline, CDR1 is DFQATT and CDR2 SNEGSKA (reference sequence). The CDR3 sequence is 14 residues long. The ends lost 1 base at V and 8 bases at J; junction bases unmatched: 4. CDR3 sequence reads: CSARGILAGDEQFF. As DNA, the CDR3 is TGCAGTGCTAGAGGGATACTAGCGGGAGATGAGCAGTTCTTC.

The gene calls are TRBV30 and TRBJ1-5; no clear D. V lost 3 bases, J lost 7 bases, and 13 bases lay in between. Germline assignment: CDR1 GTSNPN and CDR2 SVGIG (reference sequence). The CDR3 has 13 amino acids. Here the CDR3 reads CAWRAGRRQPQHF. The CDR3 DNA reads as TGTGCCTGGAGGGCAGGTCGGAGACAGCCCCAGCATTTT.

The V call is TRBV27, the J call TRBJ1-1; the D gene is possibly TRBD1 (5 bases). The V end was cut by 10 bases, the J end by 7 bases, with 13 bases between. CDR1 and CDR2 from the germline V gene are MNHEY and SMNVEV (reference sequence). The CDR3 is 11 residues long. The CDR3 DNA follows: TGTGCCACCTCCGTGGGGGTTGAAGCTTTCTTT. It encodes CATSVGVEAFF.

The chain couples TRBV28 to TRBJ2-1; 8 bases map to TRBD1. The germline V gene encodes CDR1 MDHEN and CDR2 SYDVKM. The CDR3 extends over 15 amino acids. The V and J ends lost 6 bases and 4 bases, in that order; junction bases with no gene match: 8. CDR3 DNA sequence: TGTGCCAGCAGCCTGACAGGGGACCAGTACAATGAGCAGTTCTTC. This encodes CASSLTGDQYNEQFF.

The rearrangement links TRBV28 to TRBJ2-3; D might be TRBD2 (5 bases). Per germline, CDR1 MDHEN and CDR2 SYDVKM. The CDR3 sequence is 17 residues long. Trimming removed 5 bases at V and 3 bases at J, with 21 bases between. CDR3 loop: CASSEPLDWESTDTQYF. CDR3 sequence (DNA): TGTGCCAGCAGTGAACCCCTAGATTGGGAGAGTACAGATACGCAGTATTTT.

This clonotype has only a few counts. The V gene is TRBV27, the J gene TRBJ1-1, with D unresolved. The germline V gene encodes CDR1 MNHEY and CDR2 SMNVEV (reference sequence). Trimming took off 0 bases at V and 0 bases at J, with 8 bases between the two ends. This CDR3 region has 15 residues. This CDR3 is CASSLSGGMNTEAFF. The CDR3 DNA is TGTGCCAGCAGTTTATCCGGAGGCATGAACACTGAAGCTTTCTTT.

The chain joins TRBV5-6 to TRBJ1-3; D is undetermined. Germline V gene sequence: CDR1 SGHDT, CDR2 YYEEEE. The ends were cut back, 2 bases at V and 2 bases at J, with 5 bases in the middle. There are 13 residues in the CDR3. CDR3: CASSFGTGNTIYF. CDR3 coding DNA: TGTGCCAGCAGCTTTGGGACTGGAAACACCATATATTTT.

V and J are TRBV9 and TRBJ1-2, with TRBD1 matching 10 bases. V trimming: 2 bases; J trimming: 7 bases; junction bases outside the gene matches: 11. The length of the CDR3 is 16 residues. The germline V gene encodes CDR1 SGDLS and CDR2 YYNGEE. The CDR3 reads CASSVSRDRGNSGYTF. Here the CDR3 DNA reads TGTGCCAGCAGCGTCTCCCGGGACAGGGGTAATAGTGGCTACACCTTC.

V is TRBV9 and J is TRBJ2-7; D perhaps matches TRBD2 (7 bases). With 4 bases removed from V and 2 bases from J, the gap between germline ends came to 16 bases. Germline loops: CDR1 SGDLS, CDR2 YYNGEE. The CDR3 spans 15 residues. CDR3 loop: CASSPEGGATYEQYF. CDR3 coding DNA: TGTGCCAGCAGCCCCGAGGGGGGGGCCACCTACGAGCAGTACTTC.

J is TRBJ2-1 and V is TRBV28, with 7 bases identical to TRBD2. Germline V CDR1 and CDR2: MDHEN, SYDVKM. The CDR3 sequence is 15 residues long. V trimming: 3 bases; J trimming: 7 bases; junction bases outside the gene matches: 9. The CDR3 DNA is TGTGCCAGCAGTTTCCCGAGGGAGGGCGAAAATGAGCAGTTCTTC. Its translation is CASSFPREGENEQFF.

The chain carries TRBV9 and TRBJ1-2; unclear D gene. V was trimmed by 0 bases and J by 4 bases, leaving 13 bases between them. The CDR3 has 15 amino acids. The germline V gene has CDR1 SGDLS and CDR2 YYNGEE. This CDR3 reads CASSVVTDRGYGYTF. The DNA of the CDR3 is TGTGCCAGCAGCGTAGTCACCGATCGAGGCTATGGCTACACCTTC.

A single count supports this clonotype. V usage is TRBV11-2 and J usage is TRBJ1-5, with 8 positions matching TRBD1. The CDR3 spans 24 residues. Unmatched junction bases numbered 25, after V lost 0 bases and J lost 0 bases. CDR1 is SGHAT and CDR2 is FQNNGV in the germline V gene. The chain's CDR3 is CASSLELAGGLRTDTTDSNQPQHF. CDR3 DNA sequence: TGTGCCAGCAGCTTAGAATTGGCAGGGGGCTTAAGAACCGATACAACCGATAGCAATCAGCCCCAGCATTTT. Looking up the rest from reference TRBV11-2 and TRBJ1-5 gives the full variable domain: EAGVAQSPRYKIIEKRQSVAFWCNPISGHATLYWYQQILGQGPKLLIQFQNNGVVDDSQLPKDRFSAERLKGVDSTLKIQPAKLEDSAVYLCASSLELAGGLRTDTTDSNQPQHFGDGTRLSIL.

V usage is TRBV5-1 and J usage is TRBJ2-7; D possibly uses TRBD1 or TRBD2 (5 bases each). Germline values: CDR1 SGHRS, CDR2 YFSETQ. This CDR3 comprises 14 residues. Trimming took off 5 bases at V and 4 bases at J, with 16 bases between the two ends. The CDR3 DNA sequence: TGCGCCAGCAGGGTCGGGACGCGAGGGTACGAGCAGTACTTC. Protein sequence: CASRVGTRGYEQYF.

This clonotype appeared a few times. V usage is TRBV7-6 and J usage is TRBJ1-6; 8 bases are shared with TRBD1. This CDR3 has 13 residues. The junction had 3 bases not matched to a gene; V was cut back by 3 bases and J by 11 bases. The germline CDR1 and CDR2 sequences are SGHVS and FNYEAQ. The CDR3 nucleotides read TGTGCCAGCAGCTTTCAGGGGGCCGCACCCCTCCACTTT. It codes for CASSFQGAAPLHF.

This rearrangement joins TRBV9 to TRBJ2-1; 9 bases fit TRBD2. In germline, CDR1 is SGDLS, CDR2 YYNGEE. V dropped 2 bases and J dropped 7; count of bases not matched to a gene: 4. This CDR3 region has 14 residues. The CDR3: CASSVGGRGNEQFF. The CDR3 DNA reads as TGTGCCAGCAGCGTCGGCGGGAGGGGTAATGAGCAGTTCTTC. Using reference TRBV9 and TRBJ2-1 for the parts outside the CDR3, the full variable domain is DSGVTQTPKHLITATGQRVTLRCSPRSGDLSVYWYQQSLDQGLQFLIQYYNGEERAKGNILERFSAQQFPDLHSELNLSSLELGDSALYFCASSVGGRGNEQFFGPGTRLTVL.

The chain is built from TRBV7-9 and TRBJ1-2; no clear D. The germline V gene encodes CDR1 SEHNR and CDR2 FQNEAQ (reference sequence). This CDR3 is built from 15 residues. V gave up 1 base and J gave up 2 bases, with 11 bases separating them. The CDR3 spells CASSLGGAENYGYTF. For the CDR3, the DNA is TGTGCCAGCAGCTTAGGAGGTGCAGAAAACTATGGCTACACCTTC.